A selection of T cell receptor beta chains follows, all from one sample in a study of shared clonotypes between healthy human individuals. Generated by immunoSEQ multiplex PCR, the TCRdb table keeps only in-frame clones and is missing some. This table has a few million clones, 95% appearing once. The sample comprised naive CD4+ T cells sorted from blood. The receptor source for this set is a man aged 18 to 30 in good health. The CDR3 runs from the conserved cysteine through the conserved F or W. D genes are given only for firm matches. Size values are once, few and many counts, or a class for expanded clones, and some rows have none.

TRBJ1-1	-	-	TRBV7-9	TGTGCCAGCAGCTTCGGGCAGGGGTTGTATTGGAACACTGAAGCTTTCTTT	CASSFGQGLYWNTEAFF
TRBJ1-2	-	-	TRBV9	TGTGCCAGCAGCGTCTCAAACGGCGTAGCCTATGGCTACACCTTC	CASSVSNGVAYGYTF
TRBJ2-7	-	-	TRBV11-2	TGTGCCAGCAGCACGATGAGGACGGGAAGCTCCTACGAGCAGTACTTC	CASSTMRTGSSYEQYF
TRBJ2-3	-	-	TRBV10-3	TGTGCCATCAGTGAGGGATGGGCGAACCGGCCATATTTT	CAISEGWANRPYF
TRBJ2-7	-	-	TRBV18	TGTGCCAGCTCACCACCGAATCTGGGACAACGACGGTCGGAGCAGTACTTC	CASSPPNLGQRRSEQYF
TRBJ2-5	-	once	TRBV19	TGTGCCAGTAGTACCTACCGGGACAAGCCCTCGTGGACCCAGTACTTC	CASSTYRDKPSWTQYF
TRBJ2-1	-	-	TRBV10-3	TGTGCCATCAGTGAGTCGGGGGGGCCTTCCTACAATGAGCAGTTCTTC	CAISESGGPSYNEQFF
TRBJ2-1	TRBD2	-	TRBV12-5	TGTGCTATCACCGGGACTAGCGGGAGTGCTGAGCAGTTCTTC	CAITGTSGSAEQFF
TRBJ1-2	TRBD1	-	TRBV6-1	TGTGCCAGCAGCGGGACAGGGACAGGCTACACCTTC	CASSGTGTGYTF
TRBJ2-7	TRBD2	-	TRBV5-1	TGCGCCAGCAAACCCGGGGGAGGGGACTCCTACGAGCAGTACTTC	CASKPGGGDSYEQYF
TRBJ1-5	-	-	TRBV2	TGTGCCAGCAGAGGGGTGGGAGGCAATCAGCCCCAGCATTTT	CASRGVGGNQPQHF
TRBJ2-5	TRBD1	-	TRBV7-2	TGTGCCAGCAGCTTTGTTTCCGGGACAGGGGGCGCGGAGACCCAGTACTTC	CASSFVSGTGGAETQYF
TRBJ2-2	-	-	TRBV14	TGTGCCAGCAGGACAGCGGCGAACACCGGGGAGCTGTTTTTT	CASRTAANTGELFF
TRBJ2-7	-	-	TRBV15	TGTGCCACCAGCAGAGATCTAATCGGGGGCTCCTACGAGCAGTACTTC	CATSRDLIGGSYEQYF
TRBJ2-3	-	-	TRBV5-5	TGTGCCAGCAGGATGACAGTCACAGATACGCAGTATTTT	CASRMTVTDTQYF
TRBJ2-7	-	-	TRBV7-8	TGTGCCAGCAGCTTAGCGGCACGACGCGAGCAGTACTTC	CASSLAARREQYF
TRBJ2-7	TRBD2	-	TRBV5-1	TGCGCCAGCGCCGGGGGGAACTCCTACGAGCAGTACTTC	CASAGGNSYEQYF
TRBJ1-1	-	few	TRBV19	TGTGCCAGTAGTAAGCTTACAGGGAACACTGAAGCTTTCTTT	CASSKLTGNTEAFF
TRBJ2-4	-	-	TRBV27	TGTGCCAGCAGTTTTACCTCTGGGGCCAAAAACATTCAGTACTTC	CASSFTSGAKNIQYF
TRBJ1-5	-	-	TRBV7-2	TGTGCCAGCAGCCCCTGGATTAATCAGCCCCAGCATTTT	CASSPWINQPQHF
TRBJ1-1	-	-	TRBV2	TGTGCCAGCAGAGTAGGGGCGGGAATGAACACTGAAGCTTTCTTT	CASRVGAGMNTEAFF
TRBJ2-2	-	-	TRBV9	TGTGCCAGCAGCGGAACAGTGAACACCGGGGAGCTGTTTTTT	CASSGTVNTGELFF
TRBJ2-7	TRBD2	-	TRBV2	TGTGCCAGCAGGGAAGAGCGGGGGGGAGGCTACGAGCAGTACTTC	CASREERGGGYEQYF
TRBJ2-7	TRBD2	-	TRBV10-3	TGTGCCATCACACAAACACTAGCGGGAGACCCCTACGAGCAGTACTTC	CAITQTLAGDPYEQYF
TRBJ1-5	-	-	TRBV4-1	TGCGCCAGCAGCCAAGATGAGGGCGCTAGGGATCAGCCCCAGCATTTT	CASSQDEGARDQPQHF
TRBJ2-5	-	-	TRBV5-1	TGCGCCAGCAGCTTGGTGGGGCGGGAAGGAGAGACCCAGTACTTC	CASSLVGREGETQYF
TRBJ2-7	-	-	TRBV6-5	TGTGCCAGCGCCGCCCCCGGGACCTCCCCCTACGAGCAGTACTTC	CASAAPGTSPYEQYF
TRBJ2-1	-	once	TRBV6-5	TGTGCCAGCAGTTACGCGGGGAATGAGCAGTTCTTC	CASSYAGNEQFF
TRBJ2-7	-	few	TRBV20-1	TGCAGTGCTAGGGGCTCCTACGAGCAGTACTTC	CSARGSYEQYF
TRBJ1-4	-	-	TRBV9	TGTGCCAGCAGCGTAATGGGGTCTAATGAAAAACTGTTTTTT	CASSVMGSNEKLFF
TRBJ2-3	-	-	TRBV10-2	TGCGCCAGCAGTGAGCAGGGTTCGACAGATACGCAGTATTTT	CASSEQGSTDTQYF
TRBJ1-1	-	-	TRBV30	TGTGCCTGGAGTCAAGACAAGAACACTGAAGCTTTCTTT	CAWSQDKNTEAFF
TRBJ1-1	-	-	TRBV4-3	TGCGCCAGCAGCCAAAAACGGGTGGGCACTGAAGCTTTCTTT	CASSQKRVGTEAFF
TRBJ2-7	-	-	TRBV4-1	TGCGCCAGCAGCCCGCAGCCCCGGGACAAGGGGCCCTATAGCTCCTACGAGCAGTACTTC	CASSPQPRDKGPYSSYEQYF
TRBJ1-2	-	few	TRBV15	TGTGCCACCAGCCGCCGGGAGGGTATCCATGGCTACACCTTC	CATSRREGIHGYTF
TRBJ2-1	TRBD2	-	TRBV5-4	TGTGCCAGCAGGCCCAGACAGGGACTAGCGGGAGATGAGCAGTTCTTC	CASRPRQGLAGDEQFF
TRBJ2-7	TRBD1	-	TRBV18	TGTGCCAGCTCACCACTCAGGACAGGGCCCAACTACGAGCAGTACTTC	CASSPLRTGPNYEQYF
TRBJ2-6	TRBD1	-	TRBV25-1	TGTGCCAGCAGTTGGGGGAGACAGGGAAGTTCCGGGGCCAACGTCCTGACTTTC	CASSWGRQGSSGANVLTF
TRBJ2-1	TRBD2	-	TRBV18	TGTGCCAGCTCGCCTCTAGCGGCTTACAATGAGCAGTTCTTC	CASSPLAAYNEQFF
TRBJ2-5	TRBD1	-	TRBV5-8	TGTGCCAGCAGCATCAAGGACAGGGGATGGGAACGGGGGACCCAGTACTTC	CASSIKDRGWERGTQYF
TRBJ1-5	TRBD1	-	TRBV27	TGTGCCAGCAGGGGACAGGGGTATCAGCCCCAGCATTTT	CASRGQGYQPQHF
TRBJ2-7	-	-	TRBV5-4	TGTGCCAGCAGTCCGGGGGGCCCCTCTCTTTCCTACGAGCAGTACTTC	CASSPGGPSLSYEQYF
TRBJ1-5	TRBD1	once	TRBV2	TGTGCCAGCAGTAAGGGACAGGGAGCTCAGCCCCAGCATTTT	CASSKGQGAQPQHF
TRBJ1-1	-	-	TRBV25-1	TGTGCCAGCAGCCCCCTGATTGGCAGTCTTGCAAAAGCTTTCTTT	CASSPLIGSLAKAFF